Listed here is a single T cell receptor beta chain. Its antigen is as yet unknown. Measured with immunoSEQ multiplex PCR; TCRdb has only the in-frame clones, and not every one. The sample lists tens of thousands of clones; about 91% were seen once. This entry is derived from a study of graft-versus-host responses after intestinal transplantation. Study-level information: Induction with anti-thymocyte globulin, then tacrolimus and steroids for roughly three years, was given to all recipients.

Regarding the study as a whole: GvH clones detected in recipient marrow included some appearing first in ileum or blood.

This CDR3 contains 14 residues. V lost 3 bases and J lost 4; bases outside the gene matches: 6. Per the germline V gene, CDR1 is MNHEY and CDR2 is SMNVEV (reference sequence). This TCR was sampled from a human donor who received an intestinal transplant. The sequenced sample was unstimulated CD8+ T cells sorted from spleen or lymph node cells, obtained before intestinal transplant. This chain links TRBV27 with TRBJ2-7, with TRBD1 matching over 7 bases. CDR3 residues: CASSFTGQRYEQYF. The CDR3 DNA reads as TGTGCCAGCAGTTTTACGGGACAGAGATACGAGCAGTACTTC.